The source of this TCR beta chain is a study of cytomegalovirus exposure and HLA in healthy donors. Regarding donors, all were healthy bone marrow donors. Study-wide points: Several of the most significant clusters were apparently associated with common viral pathogens in a later analysis. In a later analysis, at a false discovery rate of 0.05, some 17,000 TCR beta sequences were associated with HLA alleles.

Both 60 Vbeta primers and 13 Jbeta primers went into the PCR. Repertoires were generated with immunoSEQ multiplex PCR, while TCRdb's copy carries only in-frame clones and drops some. The sample has around 60,000 clones, around 81% seen once; the top ten hold around 5.4%. The germline V gene encodes CDR1 MNHNS and CDR2 SASEGT. CDR3 length: 15 amino acids. V shed 4 bases and J 6 bases; nucleotides not matched to a gene: 7. Details on this clone: Antigen: not known.

The sequencing sample was made of PBMCs. The receptor's source is a male donor in good health and CMV-seronegative. This rearrangement joins TRBV6-1 to TRBJ1-3; TRBD1 aligns across 9 bases. CDR3 sequence reads: CASSARGQGENTIYF. Here the CDR3 DNA reads TGTGCCAGCAGTGCTAGGGGACAGGGCGAAAACACCATATATTTT.